The 9 T cell receptor beta chains given below trace back to one sample, sequenced in a study of graft-versus-host responses after intestinal transplantation (dated by TCRdb to about 2021). These TCRs are of unknown antigen specificity. Libraries were constructed by the immunoSEQ multiplex PCR assay. TCRdb took over this immuneACCESS table, retaining in-frame rearrangements with V and J assigned. Such tables are incomplete; in checked studies, under half of the missing clones stem from an unresolved V gene, and the remainder is unexplained. This sample holds tens of thousands of clones; 85% to 95% were observed only once. The ten most abundant clones make up under 0.3% of the sample. The label giving this sample's time point can be read as: cells obtained before transplantation from donor or recipient. The sequenced sample was unstimulated CD8+ T cells sorted from spleen or lymph node cells, obtained before transplant. All receptors derive from a human donor who was the organ donor for an intestinal transplant.

This clone has only one observation. The chain has TRBV13 and TRBJ2-3; the D is unclear. The CDR3 covers 15 residues. Trimming pared 0 bases from V and 2 bases from J, leaving 9 bases between. Germline CDR1 PRHDT, CDR2 FYEKMQ (reference sequence). The CDR3 loop reads CASSLGRTHTDTQYF. The CDR3 coding sequence is TGTGCCAGCAGCTTAGGTAGAACCCACACAGATACGCAGTATTTT.

The CDR3 protein is CALGEAFRGNTIYF. In nucleotides, the CDR3 is TGTGCCTTGGGGGAGGCCTTTCGGGGAAACACCATATATTTT. This chain uses TRBV7-9 with TRBJ1-3, with D maybe TRBD1 (5 bases). The CDR3 loop spans 14 amino acids. CDR1 is SEHNR, CDR2 FQNEAQ, per germline (reference sequence). The V end lost 11 bases, the J end lost 4 bases, and 18 bases lay between the germline ends.

The chain has TRBV6-6 and TRBJ2-3; D possibly corresponds to TRBD2 (6 bases). Germline-derived CDR1 and CDR2 are MNHNY and SVGAGI (reference sequence). CDR3 length equals 12 residues. V lost 4 bases and J 5 bases, leaving 7 bases between the germline ends. The CDR3 loop reads CASSSGGDTQYF. In nucleotides, the CDR3 is TGTGCCAGCAGTTCCGGGGGAGATACGCAGTATTTT.

The V call is TRBV28, the J call TRBJ2-7; D is unresolved. V was cut by 4 bases and J by 1 base, with 17 bases left in between. This CDR3 has 16 residues. CDR1 and CDR2 (germline): MDHEN, SYDVKM. Here the CDR3 reads CASSYPFNGASYEQYF. CDR3 in DNA: TGTGCCAGCAGTTACCCGTTTAATGGCGCGTCCTACGAGCAGTACTTC. Complete variable domain (other parts from reference TRBV28 and TRBJ2-7): DVKVTQSSRYLVKRTGEKVFLECVQDMDHENMFWYRQDPGLGLRLIYFSYDVKMKEKGDIPEGYSVSREKKERFSLILESASTNQTSMYLCASSYPFNGASYEQYFGPGTRLTVT.

V and J are TRBV4-2 and TRBJ2-7, with 10 bases identical to TRBD2. This CDR3 comprises 16 residues. Germline V lookup: CDR1 LGHNA, CDR2 YNFKEQ. Losses at the gene ends were 0 bases for V and 3 bases for J; bases not matched to a gene: 5. The DNA for the CDR3 is TGTGCCAGCAGCCAAGATGGGCTAGCGGGGGTCTACGAGCAGTACTTC. Residues: CASSQDGLAGVYEQYF.

The chain couples TRBV6-5 to TRBJ2-5; D may be TRBD1 or TRBD2 (7 bases each). This CDR3 contains 15 residues. V was pared by 4 bases and J by 2 bases, with 14 bases between. The germline V gene encodes CDR1 MNHEY and CDR2 SVGAGI. In DNA, the CDR3 is TGTGCCAGCAGTTCTCAGGGGGGGCCTCAAGAGACCCAGTACTTC. Translated, it gives CASSSQGGPQETQYF.

V usage is TRBV4-1 and J usage is TRBJ1-1; unclear D gene. The V gene's germline CDR1 is MGHRA and CDR2 YSYEKL. The V gene lost 2 bases and the J gene lost 4 bases, with 8 bases spanning the gap. The CDR3 runs to 13 residues. CDR3 nucleotide sequence: TGCGCCAGCAGCCAACAGCCGGGCACTGAAGCTTTCTTT. Translated, it gives CASSQQPGTEAFF.

CDR3 protein: CAISDSSYEQYF. The CDR3 nucleotides read TGTGCCATCAGTGACTCCTCCTACGAGCAGTACTTC. This chain joins TRBV10-3 and TRBJ2-7; D is unclear. The CDR3 consists of 12 residues. Germline V lookup: CDR1 ENHRY, CDR2 SYGVKD. Between the trimmed V and J ends, which lost 3 bases and 0 bases, there was a span of 3 bases.

The J gene is TRBJ2-1, the V gene TRBV28; TRBD2 aligns across 7 bases. Germline V gene data show CDR1 as MDHEN and CDR2 as SYDVKM. The CDR3 contains 15 residues. V trimming: 3 bases; J trimming: 4 bases; junction bases outside the gene matches: 6. The CDR3 loop is CASSLQRGAYNEQFF. CDR3 sequence (DNA): TGTGCCAGCAGTTTGCAGCGGGGAGCGTACAATGAGCAGTTCTTC.